This T cell receptor beta chain emerged from a study of T cells after yellow fever vaccination. At least ten counts were recorded for this clonotype. CDR3 length: 16 residues. Germline V gene data show CDR1 as SEHNR and CDR2 as FQNEAQ (reference sequence). The V end lost 5 bases, the J end lost 1 base, and 15 bases lay between the germline ends. The study made its TCR cDNA through 5'RACE template switching. That step introduced a universal primer site along with UMIs. TCRdb ran MiXCR on the 5' RACE reads and lists one entry per CDR3 protein. Found here are about 85,000 distinct CDR3 sequences, roughly 13% of them singletons; the top ten hold roughly 24%.

Source: CD8+ T cells not binding an NS4B(214-222) dextramer, sorted from PBMCs, taken roughly 20 days after the first yellow fever vaccination. The V call is TRBV7-9, the J call TRBJ2-1, with D tentatively TRBD2 (6 bases). This TCR was sampled from a man between 18 and 29 years old who received the YFV17D yellow fever vaccine. The CDR3 loop is CASSPDDGRSYNEQFF. CDR3 bases: TGTGCCAGCAGCCCTGATGACGGGAGATCCTACAATGAGCAGTTCTTC.